The clone carrying this TCR beta chain was found once. Trimming took off 0 bases at V and 4 bases at J, with 13 bases between the two ends. The germline V gene has CDR1 SGHRS and CDR2 YFSETQ. The CDR3 sequence is 16 residues long. Here immunoSEQ multiplex PCR was the method, and the copy in TCRdb shows in-frame clones only, minus some. The sample has a few hundred thousand clones, approximately 81% seen once. This sample was included in a study of blood T cell repertoires in COVID-19. As for the study in general: Acute and convalescent COVID-19 samples came from the United States, Italy and Spain. PBMCs, B-cell-depleted T cells, or T cells were the source of the cDNA or gDNA that made up the material.

Participants reported their clinical history, and cohort assignment relied on those reports. The sequence came from a woman in her forties or fifties who had recovered from COVID-19. The chain carries TRBV5-1 and TRBJ2-2, with D unresolved. The sequenced sample was PBMCs or T cells enriched from blood (not recorded which). The chain's CDR3 is CASSLVSTHTTGELFF. Written as DNA, the CDR3 is TGCGCCAGCAGCTTGGTTTCAACTCATACCACCGGGGAGCTGTTTTTT.